This T cell receptor beta chain was captured by sequencing in a study of T cells in Graves' hyperthyroidism and ophthalmopathy. CDR3 length: 13 residues. The germline V gene encodes CDR1 MGHRA and CDR2 YSYEKL. Trimming cost V 1 base and J 9 bases, with 13 bases left between them. From RNA transcripts, TCR beta CDR3 regions were amplified. Researchers ran a first-round RT-PCR on the TCR CDR3 using the HTBI primer set. TCRdb called the multiplex PCR reads again in MiXCR, with one record for every CDR3 protein. Among around 300,000 distinct CDR3 sequences listed, approximately 13% were seen once. Sample: blood. The chain joins TRBV4-1 to TRBJ2-7; D remains ambiguous. The TCR was taken from a woman in her thirties or forties with Graves' hyperthyroidism. The CDR3 region has the DNA TGCGCCAGCAGCCAAGTGCTGGCCCAAAGGCAGTACTTC. It translates to CASSQVLAQRQYF.